Listed below are T cell receptor beta chains from one sample, sequenced in a study of response to subunit inactivated influenza vaccine. TCRdb re-derived calls from the RT-PCR reads in MiXCR, one entry per CDR3 protein. The sample holds 500,000 to 550,000 distinct CDR3 sequences, around a quarter seen once. This same sample was also part of a study on T cells expressing NK-cell markers.

The specimen was CD4+ T cells sorted from PBMCs, collected about 12 days after vaccination. These receptor sequences come from a man between 45 and 60 years old who received an inactivated influenza vaccine. The CDR3 runs from the conserved cysteine through the conserved F or W. Fields, in order: D gene, J gene, CDR3 length, clone size, V gene, CDR3 DNA, CDR3 protein. A D gene is named only where the DNA matches it firmly. Clone size appears in some rows only: once, few, many, or a class for an expanded clone.

d_call: TRBD2; j_call: TRBJ2-1; cdr3_length: 16; clone_size: -; v_call: TRBV4-3; cdr3_nt: TGCGCCAGTGGGGGACTAGCGGGGGAGAAATACAATGAGCAGTTCTTC; cdr3_aa: CASGGLAGEKYNEQFF
d_call: -; j_call: TRBJ2-7; cdr3_length: 12; clone_size: few; v_call: TRBV5-1; cdr3_nt: TGCGCCAGCGGCCATGTGGGTTACGAGCAGTACTTC; cdr3_aa: CASGHVGYEQYF
d_call: TRBD1; j_call: TRBJ2-7; cdr3_length: 12; clone_size: few; v_call: TRBV2; cdr3_nt: TGTGCCAGCACACGACAGGGCCTGAAGCAGTACTTC; cdr3_aa: CASTRQGLKQYF
d_call: TRBD2; j_call: TRBJ2-7; cdr3_length: 14; clone_size: -; v_call: TRBV6-2/TRBV6-3; cdr3_nt: TGTGCCAGCAGTCTACTCGGACTAGTTAACGAGCAGTACTTC; cdr3_aa: CASSLLGLVNEQYF
d_call: -; j_call: TRBJ1-2; cdr3_length: 15; clone_size: few; v_call: TRBV29-1; cdr3_nt: TGCAGCGTTGGTCTCAGGCCCTCTCTTAACTATGGCTACACCTTC; cdr3_aa: CSVGLRPSLNYGYTF
d_call: TRBD2; j_call: TRBJ2-3; cdr3_length: 16; clone_size: few; v_call: TRBV11-2; cdr3_nt: TGTGCCAGCAGCCGCATGACTAGCGGGCTCACAGATACGCAGTATTTT; cdr3_aa: CASSRMTSGLTDTQYF
d_call: -; j_call: TRBJ2-1; cdr3_length: 15; clone_size: -; v_call: TRBV11-2; cdr3_nt: TGTGCCAGCAGCTTAAACCCGGAGCGCTACAATGAGCAGTTCTTC; cdr3_aa: CASSLNPERYNEQFF
d_call: TRBD1; j_call: TRBJ2-2; cdr3_length: 17; clone_size: -; v_call: TRBV6-2/TRBV6-3; cdr3_nt: TGTGCCAGCAGTTACACGGGACAGGGGGGAATCACCGGGGAGCTGTTTTTT; cdr3_aa: CASSYTGQGGITGELFF
d_call: -; j_call: TRBJ1-1; cdr3_length: 13; clone_size: -; v_call: TRBV30; cdr3_nt: TGTGCCTGGAGTGTAACTCAGAACACTGAAGCTTTCTTT; cdr3_aa: CAWSVTQNTEAFF
d_call: -; j_call: TRBJ2-7; cdr3_length: 13; clone_size: -; v_call: TRBV2; cdr3_nt: TGTGCCAGCAGTGGGGCCGTACTCTACGAGCAGTACTTC; cdr3_aa: CASSGAVLYEQYF
d_call: TRBD2; j_call: TRBJ2-5; cdr3_length: 15; clone_size: -; v_call: TRBV7-2; cdr3_nt: TGTGCCAGCAGCATACTAGCGGGGGGGCCAGAGACCCAGTACTTC; cdr3_aa: CASSILAGGPETQYF
d_call: -; j_call: TRBJ2-7; cdr3_length: 12; clone_size: -; v_call: TRBV3-1; cdr3_nt: TGTGCCAGCAGCCAATTAAGGTACGAGCAGTACTTC; cdr3_aa: CASSQLRYEQYF
d_call: -; j_call: TRBJ1-4; cdr3_length: 16; clone_size: -; v_call: TRBV28; cdr3_nt: TGTGCCAGCAGTCCCCGGCCCGGCATAACTAATGAAAAACTGTTTTTT; cdr3_aa: CASSPRPGITNEKLFF
d_call: TRBD2; j_call: TRBJ2-5; cdr3_length: 16; clone_size: -; v_call: TRBV12-3/TRBV12-4; cdr3_nt: TGTGCCAGCAGTTTAAGCGGGGCTAGCGGGAAGGAGACCCAGTACTTC; cdr3_aa: CASSLSGASGKETQYF
d_call: TRBD2; j_call: TRBJ2-5; cdr3_length: 15; clone_size: few; v_call: TRBV20-1; cdr3_nt: TGCAGTGCTCACTGGGTAGCGGGGACCCAAGAGACCCAGTACTTC; cdr3_aa: CSAHWVAGTQETQYF
d_call: -; j_call: TRBJ2-5; cdr3_length: 13; clone_size: -; v_call: TRBV5-1; cdr3_nt: TGCGCCAGCAGCGGTGGACAGAAAGAGACCCAGTACTTC; cdr3_aa: CASSGGQKETQYF
d_call: TRBD2; j_call: TRBJ2-5; cdr3_length: 18; clone_size: -; v_call: TRBV12-3/TRBV12-4; cdr3_nt: TGTGCCAGCAGGACGGGACTAGCGGGAGGGTCTGGTCAAGAGACCCAGTACTTC; cdr3_aa: CASRTGLAGGSGQETQYF